This passage covers 32 T cell receptor beta chains from one sample sequenced in a study of identical twins (dated by TCRdb to 2016 to 2017). The library was generated by 5' RACE. TCRdb shows the sequencer as Illumina HiSeq 2000. Using fastp at Q25 and MiXCR, TCRdb reprocessed the public reads and kept productive beta chains. CDR3 protein duplicates are merged, each entry listing the most common genes and DNA. Here the sample has 690,000 or so distinct CDR3 sequences; 8.5% to 9.5% occur a single time. More than 0.75% of the sample comes from the top ten. A further study also used this sample, focusing on yellow fever vaccine responses in identical twins.

The specimen was PBMCs. The receptors were sampled from a woman younger than 35 in good health.

This clonotype appeared many times. J is TRBJ2-1 and V is TRBV12-3 or TRBV12-4; D perhaps matches TRBD2 (5 bases). This CDR3 has 15 amino acids. The ends were cut back, 6 bases at V and 0 bases at J, with 12 bases in the middle. Written as DNA, the CDR3 is TGTGCCAGCAGCCAGTGGGAGAGCTCCTACAATGAGCAGTTCTTC. Its protein is CASSQWESSYNEQFF.

This clonotype appeared many times. The chain employs TRBV4-1 and TRBJ2-1; 8 nucleotides agree with TRBD2. The CDR3 runs 16 residues. V lost 1 base to trimming and J lost 6 bases; unmatched junction nucleotides: 8. Per germline, CDR1 MGHRA and CDR2 YSYEKL. DNA of the CDR3: TGCGCCAGCAGCCAAGTAGCGGGATTCTTTGGCAATGAGCAGTTCTTC. Protein sequence: CASSQVAGFFGNEQFF.

There are a few counts of this clonotype. The genes are TRBV7-9 and TRBJ2-7, with 11 nucleotides matching TRBD1. Germline loops: CDR1 SEHNR, CDR2 FQNEAQ (reference sequence). This CDR3 comprises 16 residues. V was clipped by 1 base and J by 4 bases; unmatched bases: 6. The CDR3 DNA sequence: TGTGCCAGCAGCTTAGGGACAGGGGGCAAGGGATACGAGCAGTACTTC. It yields the protein CASSLGTGGKGYEQYF.

In its sample, this clonotype was seen a few times. The gene calls are TRBV4-3 and TRBJ2-3; a weak D match, TRBD1 (5 bases). Germline CDR1 is LGHNA and CDR2 is YSLEER. Deletions cut 0 bases from V and 4 bases from J, with 11 bases between. The CDR3 contains 15 residues. The CDR3 DNA is TGCGCCAGCAGCCAAGATCTCAGGGTGTCAGATACGCAGTATTTT. Amino acid sequence: CASSQDLRVSDTQYF.

The table lists this clonotype with a few counts. CDR3 amino acids: CASSPVIQESTDTQYF. The CDR3 coding sequence is TGTGCCAGCTCACCAGTAATACAGGAAAGCACAGATACGCAGTATTTT. The J gene is TRBJ2-3, the V gene TRBV18; the D gene is possibly TRBD1 (5 bases). V was clipped by 2 bases and J by 0 bases, with 12 bases between them. Germline V gene lookup returns CDR1 KGHSH and CDR2 LQKENI. The CDR3 totals 16 residues.

The V call is TRBV5-1, the J call TRBJ2-5, with a possible D match to TRBD2 (6 bases). Trimming cost V 6 bases and J 1 base, with 13 bases left between them. CDR3 length equals 14 residues. Germline V gene sequence: CDR1 SGHRS, CDR2 YFSETQ. The CDR3 DNA sequence: TGCGCCAGCAAATCGGAGGGGCCCCAAGAGACCCAGTACTTC. Its translation is CASKSEGPQETQYF.

This clonotype appeared a few times. The V call is TRBV11-2, the J call TRBJ2-2; D ambiguous. Trimming removed 7 bases from V and 4 bases from J, with 10 bases in between. Germline CDR1 reads SGHAT; CDR2 reads FQNNGV. This CDR3 region has 13 residues. In nucleotides, the CDR3 is TGTGCCAGCACAGACCGGGCCACCGGGGAGCTGTTTTTT. Amino acid sequence: CASTDRATGELFF.

This clonotype showed up just a few times. The V and J genes are TRBV7-2 and TRBJ2-3, with 7 nucleotides matching TRBD2. Germline-derived CDR1 and CDR2 are SGHTA and FQGNSA. The CDR3 sequence is 17 residues long. V dropped 1 base and J dropped 2; count of bases not matched to a gene: 9. In nucleotides, the CDR3 is TGTGCCAGCAGCTTAGTGGGCGGCGGGAGAGACACAGATACGCAGTATTTT. Its translation is CASSLVGGGRDTDTQYF. Together with reference TRBV7-2 and TRBJ2-3, the CDR3 gives the full variable domain: GAGVSQSPSNKVTEKGKDVELRCDPISGHTALYWYRQSLGQGLEFLIYFQGNSAPDKSGLPSDRFSAERTGGSVSTLTIQRTQQEDSAVYLCASSLVGGGRDTDTQYFGPGTRLTVL.

This rearrangement joins TRBV6-6 to TRBJ2-7; 8 bases agree with TRBD1. Germline CDR1 reads MNHNY; CDR2 reads SVGAGI (reference sequence). The CDR3 has 13 amino acids. DNA for the CDR3: TGTGTCCACCGACAGGGGCTTTCCTACGAGCAGTACTTC. Its protein product is CVHRQGLSYEQYF.

Worth noting for this clonotype: This may come from a read error, since a much larger clone is one base off. This chain connects TRBV2 to TRBJ2-5; the match to TRBD2 covers 8 bases. CDR1 and CDR2 (germline): SNHLY, FYNNEI. With 8 bases clipped from V and 5 bases from J, the junction kept 4 bases outside the gene matches. CDR3 length equals 12 residues. CDR3 residues: CASRGGRETQYF. CDR3 DNA: TGTGCCAGCCGGGGGGGGCGGGAGACCCAGTACTTC.

This clonotype occurred a few times. This chain connects TRBV7-3 to TRBJ2-1; no clear D. With 2 bases removed from V and 3 bases from J, the gap between germline ends came to 8 bases. CDR1 and CDR2 (germline): SGHTA, FQGTGA. CDR3 length equals 14 residues. CDR3 bases: TGTGCCAGCAGCTTACGAGCTTTCTACAATGAGCAGTTCTTC. The encoded protein is CASSLRAFYNEQFF.

The V call is TRBV24-1, the J call TRBJ2-7; 11 nucleotides agree with TRBD1. The CDR3 sequence is 15 residues long. V was pared by 2 bases and J by 4 bases, with 3 bases of the junction left unmatched. CDR1 KGHDR and CDR2 SFDVKD come from the germline V gene. The CDR3 here is CATSDWGQGVYEQYF. As DNA, the CDR3 is TGTGCCACCAGTGATTGGGGACAGGGGGTATACGAGCAGTACTTC.

In its sample, this clonotype was seen a few times. The chain employs TRBV24-1 and TRBJ2-2; 9 bases are a match to TRBD2. The CDR3 is 15 residues long. CDR1 is KGHDR and CDR2 is SFDVKD in the germline V gene. V lost 5 bases and J lost 4; bases outside the gene matches: 4. The DNA for the CDR3 is TGTGCCACCAGTGTAGCGGGAGTCGGCACCGGGGAGCTGTTTTTT. Translation gives CATSVAGVGTGELFF.

The V gene is TRBV7-2, the J gene TRBJ2-3; D gene ambiguous. V dropped 3 bases and J dropped 0 bases, with 13 bases sitting between them. The germline V gene has CDR1 SGHTA and CDR2 FQGNSA. The CDR3 consists of 16 residues. The CDR3 DNA reads as TGTGCCAGCAGCTTTCGCAGAACCACTAGCACAGATACGCAGTATTTT. Translating it yields CASSFRRTTSTDTQYF.

This clonotype was detected ten times or more. V usage is TRBV7-9 and J usage is TRBJ2-1; 8 bases fit TRBD2. This CDR3 spans 15 amino acids. CDR1 SEHNR and CDR2 FQNEAQ come from the germline V gene (reference sequence). CDR3 coding DNA: TGTGCTAGCGGGGCGGTTCGCCTTTCCTACAATGAGCAGTTCTTC. Translation gives CASGAVRLSYNEQFF.

The chain is built from TRBV7-6 and TRBJ2-3; tentatively, D is TRBD1 (5 bases). Germline V lookup: CDR1 SGHVS, CDR2 FNYEAQ. The CDR3 covers 15 residues. The V end lost 5 bases, the J end lost 6 bases, and 18 bases lay between the germline ends. The CDR3 region has the DNA TGTGCCAGCAGCCCCCTGATAGGGGCCACGGATACGCAGTATTTT. Amino acids: CASSPLIGATDTQYF.

The chain uses TRBV28 and TRBJ2-7; D uncertain. V was trimmed by 4 bases and J by 2 bases, leaving 9 bases between them. The germline V gene encodes CDR1 MDHEN and CDR2 SYDVKM. This CDR3 has 13 residues. CDR3 in amino acids: CASSSVPTYEQYF. CDR3 in DNA: TGTGCCAGCAGTTCCGTCCCAACCTACGAGCAGTACTTC.

This clonotype was counted between two and nine times. The chain couples TRBV19 to TRBJ2-1; TRBD2 is a possible D gene (6 bases). Germline V gene sequence: CDR1 LNHDA, CDR2 SQIVND (reference sequence). CDR3 length: 15 residues. V lost 3 bases, J lost 8 bases, and 17 bases lay in between. CDR3 DNA: TGTGCCAGTAGTATTATTACGGCTAGCGTCGATGAGCAGTTCTTC. Translating it yields CASSIITASVDEQFF.

This sequence joins TRBV6-5 and TRBJ2-7; D is undetermined. Germline values: CDR1 MNHEY, CDR2 SVGAGI. The CDR3 covers 11 residues. Between the trimmed V and J ends, which lost 8 bases and 7 bases, there was a span of 12 bases. The CDR3 nucleotides read TGTGCCAGCCACTCCGGTTGGGAGCAGTACTTC. Translating it yields CASHSGWEQYF.

This clonotype has a handful of counts. The rearrangement joins TRBV28 to TRBJ2-7; 11 bases agree with TRBD1. The CDR3 loop spans 14 amino acids. Germline V gene sequence: CDR1 MDHEN, CDR2 SYDVKM. J lost 6 bases, V lost 6 bases, and 7 bases had no gene match. For the CDR3, the DNA is TGTGCCAGCAGCCGGACAGGGGGCCCCTCCGAGCAGTACTTC. This gives the protein CASSRTGGPSEQYF.

This clonotype was seen a few times. This rearrangement joins TRBV11-2 to TRBJ2-7; 8 bases are a match to TRBD2. Germline V gene data show CDR1 as SGHAT and CDR2 as FQNNGV. J gave up 4 bases and V 5 bases, and 16 bases lay outside the gene matches. The length of the CDR3 is 17 residues. In DNA form, the CDR3 reads TGTGCCAGCAGCCCGGACCTCACGGGGGGGCATTTGTACGAGCAGTACTTC. Protein sequence: CASSPDLTGGHLYEQYF.

This clonotype was detected ten times or more. V usage is TRBV10-3 and J usage is TRBJ2-1; TRBD1 aligns across 8 bases. The germline CDR1 and CDR2 sequences are ENHRY and SYGVKD. This CDR3 has 20 amino acids. Trimming removed 6 bases from V and 6 bases from J; junction bases left unmatched: 25. CDR3 DNA: TGTGCCATCAGCGTGGACAGGGTCGTGTCAGGTTCCCGGACCACCAATGAGCAGTTCTTC. It specifies CAISVDRVVSGSRTTNEQFF.

The sample holds a few counts of this clonotype. V usage is TRBV20-1 and J usage is TRBJ2-3, with TRBD2 matching 9 bases. The CDR3 extends over 15 amino acids. Germline assignment: CDR1 DFQATT and CDR2 SNEGSKA (reference sequence). V was clipped by 4 bases and J by 2 bases; unmatched bases: 7. CDR3 loop: CSAKPTSGNTDTQYF. CDR3 sequence (DNA): TGCAGTGCTAAGCCGACTAGCGGAAACACAGATACGCAGTATTTT.

This clonotype was detected ten times or more. The rearrangement links TRBV7-9 to TRBJ2-1, with a possible D match to TRBD2 (6 bases). Germline V lookup: CDR1 SEHNR, CDR2 FQNEAQ (reference sequence). The V and J ends lost 4 bases and 5 bases respectively, with 12 bases between them. The CDR3 is 14 amino acids. DNA of the CDR3: TGTGCCAGCAGCTCCGGGGGTAGGGACAATGAGCAGTTCTTC. It yields the protein CASSSGGRDNEQFF.

This rearrangement joins TRBV3-1 to TRBJ2-3; the match to TRBD2 covers 11 bases. V shed 1 base, J shed 4 bases, and the junction held 10 bases outside the gene matches. Per the germline V gene, CDR1 is LGHDT and CDR2 is YNNKEL (reference sequence). This CDR3 comprises 18 residues. This CDR3 is CASSQASGGSWSADTQYF. In DNA, the CDR3 is TGTGCCAGCAGCCAAGCTAGCGGGGGGTCTTGGTCGGCAGATACGCAGTATTTT.

This clonotype has more than one count but fewer than ten. The rearrangement uses TRBV5-1 and TRBJ2-1; D uncertain. Germline lookup yields CDR1 SGHRS and CDR2 YFSETQ. There are 13 residues in the CDR3. Trimming cost V 0 bases and J 12 bases, with 13 bases left between them. The CDR3 sequence: CASSLVGPPAQFF. CDR3 coding DNA: TGCGCCAGCAGCTTGGTGGGTCCACCCGCGCAGTTCTTC.

This chain uses TRBV27 with TRBJ1-2, with D hard to call. CDR3 length: 14 amino acids. Between the trimmed V and J ends, which lost 1 base and 4 bases, there was a span of 10 bases. The V gene's germline CDR1 is MNHEY and CDR2 SMNVEV (reference sequence). CDR3 DNA: TGTGCCAGCAGTTTATTTCCTGGGAGCTATGGCTACACCTTC. The encoded protein is CASSLFPGSYGYTF.

This clonotype was seen repeatedly, ten times or more. This chain connects TRBV4-2 to TRBJ2-1; 14 bases align to TRBD2. This CDR3 is built from 16 residues. J lost 7 bases, V lost 5 bases, and 7 bases had no gene match. Germline CDR1 reads LGHNA; CDR2 reads YNFKEQ. CDR3 sequence: CASSSTGTSGRNEQFF. The CDR3 DNA sequence: TGTGCCAGCAGCTCTACTGGGACTAGCGGGAGAAATGAGCAGTTCTTC.

This clonotype was observed a few times. The chain combines TRBV7-9 with TRBJ2-7; D might be TRBD1 (6 bases). The germline V gene has CDR1 SEHNR and CDR2 FQNEAQ (reference sequence). The CDR3 runs to 13 residues. V was shortened by 3 bases and J by 5 bases, with 11 bases between the two germline ends. The CDR3 bases are TGTGCCAGCAGCTTCAGGGGCCCCCACGAGCAGTACTTC. Protein sequence: CASSFRGPHEQYF. Filled out from reference TRBV7-9 and TRBJ2-7, the complete variable domain reads DTGVSQNPRHKITKRGQNVTFRCDPISEHNRLYWYRQTLGQGPEFLTYFQNEAQLEKSRLLSDRFSAERPKGSFSTLEIQRTEQGDSAMYLCASSFRGPHEQYFGPGTRLTVT.

The chain combines TRBV30 with TRBJ2-4; 9 bases fit TRBD1. Per germline, CDR1 GTSNPN and CDR2 SVGIG (reference sequence). The J segment lost 6 bases and the V segment lost 5 bases, leaving 8 bases of the junction unmatched. This CDR3 contains 14 residues. The CDR3 protein is CAWGTGGDGNIQYF. CDR3 DNA sequence: TGTGCCTGGGGTACAGGGGGCGATGGAAACATTCAGTACTTC.

This clonotype was observed a few times. This chain connects TRBV7-9 to TRBJ2-5; TRBD2 is a possible D gene (5 bases). The CDR3 consists of 13 residues. From germline, CDR1 is SEHNR and CDR2 FQNEAQ (reference sequence). Trimming stripped 5 bases from V and 3 bases from J, with 10 bases between. The CDR3 reads CASSPGREETQYF. For the CDR3, the DNA is TGTGCCAGCAGCCCCGGGCGGGAAGAGACCCAGTACTTC.

This clonotype appeared many times. The J gene is TRBJ1-1, the V gene TRBV7-9; 7 bases line up with TRBD1. The CDR3 totals 14 residues. Germline V lookup: CDR1 SEHNR, CDR2 FQNEAQ (reference sequence). V was clipped by 6 bases and J by 3 bases; unmatched bases: 7. The CDR3, as DNA: TGTGCCAGCAGTACAGGGGCGCCGGACACTGAAGCTTTCTTT. Amino acid sequence: CASSTGAPDTEAFF.